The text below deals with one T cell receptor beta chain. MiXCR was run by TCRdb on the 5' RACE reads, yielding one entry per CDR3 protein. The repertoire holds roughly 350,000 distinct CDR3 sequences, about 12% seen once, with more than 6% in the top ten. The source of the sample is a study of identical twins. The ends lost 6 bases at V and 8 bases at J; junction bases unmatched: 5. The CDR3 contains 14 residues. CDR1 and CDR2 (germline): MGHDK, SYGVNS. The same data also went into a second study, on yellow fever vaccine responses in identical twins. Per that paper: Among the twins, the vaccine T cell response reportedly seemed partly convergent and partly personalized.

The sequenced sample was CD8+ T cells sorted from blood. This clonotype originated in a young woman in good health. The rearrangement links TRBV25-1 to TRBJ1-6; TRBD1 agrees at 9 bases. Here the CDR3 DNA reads TGTGCCAGCAGCGGGACAGGGTATGATTCACCCCTCCACTTT. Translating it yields CASSGTGYDSPLHF.